The 3 T cell receptor beta chains in this list originate from one sample, sequenced in a study of tumor and adjacent non-tumor tissue in lung cancer (dated by TCRdb to between 2017 and 2018). Libraries came from multiplex PCR. Sequencing used an Illumina HiSeq 2500. TCRbeta libraries were built by three rounds of nested PCR using primers (Table S4), following protocols modified from ARM-PCR. The public reads were reanalyzed by TCRdb: fastp trimming at Q25, MiXCR alignment, in-frame beta chains only. For every CDR3 protein sequence, its rows merge into one entry that carries the most common genes and DNA. This sample has tens of thousands of distinct CDR3 sequences in its table, and about 70% of those were observed once. 23% of the sample belongs to the ten largest clones. Bulk unsorted tissue served as the source for RNA extraction, and RNA quality was assessed using a NanoDrop ND-1000 and an Agilent 2100. Normal lung samples were distant non-tumor tissue taken more than 3 cm from the tumor edge.

Sequenced: distant non-tumor lung tissue. All receptors derive from a woman between 55 and 75 years old with non-small cell lung cancer.

This clonotype was detected only a few times. This chain connects TRBV6-5 to TRBJ2-1; TRBD2 matches 13 bases. The germline CDR1 and CDR2 sequences are MNHEY and SVGAGI. This CDR3 region has 18 residues. J gave up 7 bases and V 0 bases, and 9 bases lay outside the gene matches. CDR3 loop: CASSYSILAGGRGNEQFF. As DNA, the CDR3 is TGTGCCAGCAGTTACTCGATACTAGCGGGAGGGAGAGGAAATGAGCAGTTCTTC.

Comments on this clonotype: Its ends do not fully match the called genes, so a read error is possible. V is TRBV4-3 and J is TRBJ2-2; 7 bases are a match to TRBD2. From germline, CDR1 is LGHNA and CDR2 YSLEER. CDR3 length: 16 amino acids. The CDR3, as DNA: TGCGCCAGCAGCCTCACCCGGGGAGGGGCGGGCGGGGACCTGTTTTTC. Translation: CASSLTRGGAGGDLFF.

As concerns this clonotype: An end of the junction differs from the germline gene, which may be a read error. V gene TRBV29-1 combines with J gene TRBJ1-5; D might be TRBD1 (6 bases). The CDR3 runs to 14 residues. The V gene's germline CDR1 is SQVTM and CDR2 ANQGSEA. CDR3 region: CSVQQGYGNQPHHF. In DNA, the CDR3 is TGCAGTGTTCAGCAGGGGTATGGGAATCAGCCCCATCATTTT.